This entry is about one TCR beta chain. This clonotype has more than one count but fewer than ten. What this receptor recognizes is not known. No quality values exist for individual bases; no much larger clone is one base distant. In light of the paper, this sample's time point label describes: sample taken at primary tumor resection. TCR sequencing used whole RNA extracted from tumor and nontumor lung tissue, or from cryopreserved PBMC samples, without cell sorting. Donors were approximately 72 patients with early-stage, untreated non-small cell lung cancer from the lung TRACERx cohort. A patient was chosen for TCR sequencing only when enough RNA was available from at least two tumor regions. The library was generated by 5' RACE. Sequenced using a NextSeq 500. The TCR library protocol attached a unique molecular identifier to each TCR cDNA molecule to allow correction of PCR and sequencing errors. Per the authors' processing: Decombinator tools were used for TCR identification, UMI-based error correction and CDR3 extraction. TCRs above a frequency of 2 per 1,000, corresponding to the top 1% of the tumor frequency distribution, were defined as expanded. Each repertoire was subsampled 100 times to 5,000 TCRs, after which Renyi diversity was computed with the R vegan package. CDR3 similarity networks were built from amino acid triplet string-kernel similarity, connecting CDR3s with pairwise similarity above 0.82. TCRdb cleaned the public reads at Q25 with fastp, built clones with MiXCR and kept in-frame beta chains. Rows merge per CDR3 protein into single entries with the most common DNA and genes. These V and J calls derive from TCRdb rather than the authors' analysis. In all, the sample holds some 45,000 distinct CDR3 sequences, and 12% of those were seen once. About 43% of the sample is taken by the ten largest.

This sample was included in a study of spatial heterogeneity in lung cancer (dated by TCRdb to about 2019). In terms of the full investigation: Beta-chain transcripts were consistently detected in greater numbers than alpha-chain transcripts, which likely reflects a higher abundance of beta-chain transcripts. In the raw uncorrected reads, each unique combination of TCR and UMI appeared on average more than ten times. In non-small cell lung cancer, the study made a quantitative comparison of TCR alpha and beta repertoires among multiple tumor regions, matched nontumor lung and blood. TCR repertoire features were related to nonsynonymous mutation counts determined by whole-exome sequencing of tumor tissue. Both alpha and beta chains were TCR-sequenced in approximately 200 tumor regions, roughly 70 matched nontumor lung samples and around 54 PBMC samples obtained at surgery. General study outcomes and caveats: Additional single-cell paired TCR alpha and beta sequencing was considered necessary to confirm, at a functional level, the hypothesis that regional TCRs recognize regional mutations. Ubiquitous expanded tumor TCRs were detected in blood more often at tumor resection than at routine follow-up.

Counted from cysteine to phenylalanine, this CDR3 has 16 amino acids. The sequence is cut down to CDR3 DNA, 48 bases in frame from base 1. Looking up the germline V gene (reference sequence) yields CDR1 SEHNR and CDR2 FQNEAQ. V sheds 5 bases and J sheds 2 bases, leaving 18 bases between their ends. Source: PBMCs, taken at surgery. The clonotype comes from a female donor with early-stage non-small cell lung cancer. The sequence links TRBV7-9 to TRBJ2-5, with the D call perhaps TRBD1 or TRBD2, each one matching 6 bases. The sequenced DNA: TGTGCCAGCAGCGCCGCTGGGGGGCGTTGGCAAGAGACCCAGTACTTC. The translation is CASSAAGGRWQETQYF. With the portions outside the CDR3 filled from the reference TRBV7-9 and TRBJ2-5 genes, the complete variable region becomes DTGVSQNPRHKITKRGQNVTFRCDPISEHNRLYWYRQTLGQGPEFLTYFQNEAQLEKSRLLSDRFSAERPKGSFSTLEIQRTEQGDSAMYLCASSAAGGRWQETQYFGPGTRLLVL.